These T cell receptor beta chains were read from a single sample in a study of blood T cell repertoires in COVID-19. Sequenced by immunoSEQ multiplex PCR; TCRdb stores in-frame clones only, minus some. This table has some 200,000 clones, 70% to 90% appearing once. The sample taken for sequencing was peripheral blood. Receptors originate from a middle-aged man with active or convalescent COVID-19. Both conserved end residues are trimmed from each CDR3. Rows may omit the clone size; those that give it use once, few, many or a size class.

v_call clone_size cdr3_aa
TRBV27 . ASSLRSPTEAF
TRBV11-2 . ASSFYREERTEAF
TRBV2 . ASSDRGRGPGTEAF
TRBV29-1 once SVDSGYEQY
TRBV30 . AWSRNRGAGNTIY
TRBV18 . ASSPPGVGGYT
TRBV24-1 . ATSDSGGGGRPDEQF
TRBV6-5 few ASRTGTYGTEAF
TRBV30 . AWSPSDIYEQY
TRBV11-2 . ASSLGQGSGNTIY
TRBV6-2/TRBV6-3 . ASSSDITTEAF
TRBV18 . ASSPGTANSPLH
TRBV6-5 . ASIKGAVTNEKLF
TRBV6-2/TRBV6-3 . ASSYPVPSLHGTQAF
TRBV27 . ASRHNTIQGLTASDNSPLH
TRBV11-2 . ASSLDRVTGFSYEQY
TRBV7-2 . ASSSTGETRRF
TRBV11-1 . ASSLGGRAHYEQY
TRBV5-1 . ASSQSQGSYEQY
TRBV30 . AWTPGGLGTDTQY
TRBV6-6 . ASSYGEGGEQY
TRBV6-6 . ASGRGQGSNQPQH
TRBV30 . AWIPKGLAGGPSPTDTQY
TRBV9 once ASSAGDTAYEQY
TRBV11-3 once ASSLDVSGGTYNEQF
TRBV9 . ASSGPGDGNQPQH
TRBV9 . ASKRLTGAYTEAF
TRBV29-1 . SVAPSSGNTIY
TRBV19 . ASSVAGKETQY
TRBV9 . ASSLGNTIY
TRBV18 . ASSPYPGQGYPGNTIY
TRBV6-5 once ASSRRQGTDIQY
TRBV19 . ASSPRPGTQVEKLF
TRBV6-5 . ASRDRGGRGYT
TRBV28 . ASRRPRGHSSSGNTIY
TRBV6-2/TRBV6-3 . ASSRGVTTGELF
TRBV2 once ASTPTGVGTGELF
TRBV19 few ASRGEVYPGNTIY
TRBV28 . ASRQNYGYT
TRBV30 . AWSVPYLTVNTEAF
TRBV6-5 . ASSSPGQRHYGYT
TRBV30 . ASRAGGNTEAF
TRBV6-2/TRBV6-3 . ASSRQGSRSGNTIY
TRBV19 once ASSVDRASYNEQF
TRBV4-1 . ASSQDRSSGGEKLF
TRBV19 . ASSTGLNDGGKPQH
TRBV28 . ASSFRYNEQF
TRBV5-3 . ARSLSLGLSTYEQY
TRBV7-9 . ASSAIQGILT
TRBV7-9 . ASSGPMTGYGYT
TRBV10-3 . ATNPGDRADTQY
TRBV6-2/TRBV6-3 . ASSYGQKTNQPQH
TRBV6-5 . ASGAGARNEQF
TRBV7-2 . ASSKPGQWNEQF
TRBV5-6 . ASSPGQGSYNEQF